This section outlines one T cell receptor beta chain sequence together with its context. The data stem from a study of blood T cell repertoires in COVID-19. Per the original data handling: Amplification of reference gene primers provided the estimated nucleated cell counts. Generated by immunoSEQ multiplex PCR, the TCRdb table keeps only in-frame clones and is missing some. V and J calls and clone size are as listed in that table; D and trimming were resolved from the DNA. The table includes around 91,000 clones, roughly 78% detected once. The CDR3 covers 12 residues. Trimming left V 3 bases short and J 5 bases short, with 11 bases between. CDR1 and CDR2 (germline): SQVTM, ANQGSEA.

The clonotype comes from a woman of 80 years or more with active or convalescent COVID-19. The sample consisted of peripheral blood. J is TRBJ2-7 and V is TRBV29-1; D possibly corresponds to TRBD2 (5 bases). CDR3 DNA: TGCAGCGTTGAGGAGGATCCGAACGAGCAGTACTTC. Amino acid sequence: CSVEEDPNEQYF.